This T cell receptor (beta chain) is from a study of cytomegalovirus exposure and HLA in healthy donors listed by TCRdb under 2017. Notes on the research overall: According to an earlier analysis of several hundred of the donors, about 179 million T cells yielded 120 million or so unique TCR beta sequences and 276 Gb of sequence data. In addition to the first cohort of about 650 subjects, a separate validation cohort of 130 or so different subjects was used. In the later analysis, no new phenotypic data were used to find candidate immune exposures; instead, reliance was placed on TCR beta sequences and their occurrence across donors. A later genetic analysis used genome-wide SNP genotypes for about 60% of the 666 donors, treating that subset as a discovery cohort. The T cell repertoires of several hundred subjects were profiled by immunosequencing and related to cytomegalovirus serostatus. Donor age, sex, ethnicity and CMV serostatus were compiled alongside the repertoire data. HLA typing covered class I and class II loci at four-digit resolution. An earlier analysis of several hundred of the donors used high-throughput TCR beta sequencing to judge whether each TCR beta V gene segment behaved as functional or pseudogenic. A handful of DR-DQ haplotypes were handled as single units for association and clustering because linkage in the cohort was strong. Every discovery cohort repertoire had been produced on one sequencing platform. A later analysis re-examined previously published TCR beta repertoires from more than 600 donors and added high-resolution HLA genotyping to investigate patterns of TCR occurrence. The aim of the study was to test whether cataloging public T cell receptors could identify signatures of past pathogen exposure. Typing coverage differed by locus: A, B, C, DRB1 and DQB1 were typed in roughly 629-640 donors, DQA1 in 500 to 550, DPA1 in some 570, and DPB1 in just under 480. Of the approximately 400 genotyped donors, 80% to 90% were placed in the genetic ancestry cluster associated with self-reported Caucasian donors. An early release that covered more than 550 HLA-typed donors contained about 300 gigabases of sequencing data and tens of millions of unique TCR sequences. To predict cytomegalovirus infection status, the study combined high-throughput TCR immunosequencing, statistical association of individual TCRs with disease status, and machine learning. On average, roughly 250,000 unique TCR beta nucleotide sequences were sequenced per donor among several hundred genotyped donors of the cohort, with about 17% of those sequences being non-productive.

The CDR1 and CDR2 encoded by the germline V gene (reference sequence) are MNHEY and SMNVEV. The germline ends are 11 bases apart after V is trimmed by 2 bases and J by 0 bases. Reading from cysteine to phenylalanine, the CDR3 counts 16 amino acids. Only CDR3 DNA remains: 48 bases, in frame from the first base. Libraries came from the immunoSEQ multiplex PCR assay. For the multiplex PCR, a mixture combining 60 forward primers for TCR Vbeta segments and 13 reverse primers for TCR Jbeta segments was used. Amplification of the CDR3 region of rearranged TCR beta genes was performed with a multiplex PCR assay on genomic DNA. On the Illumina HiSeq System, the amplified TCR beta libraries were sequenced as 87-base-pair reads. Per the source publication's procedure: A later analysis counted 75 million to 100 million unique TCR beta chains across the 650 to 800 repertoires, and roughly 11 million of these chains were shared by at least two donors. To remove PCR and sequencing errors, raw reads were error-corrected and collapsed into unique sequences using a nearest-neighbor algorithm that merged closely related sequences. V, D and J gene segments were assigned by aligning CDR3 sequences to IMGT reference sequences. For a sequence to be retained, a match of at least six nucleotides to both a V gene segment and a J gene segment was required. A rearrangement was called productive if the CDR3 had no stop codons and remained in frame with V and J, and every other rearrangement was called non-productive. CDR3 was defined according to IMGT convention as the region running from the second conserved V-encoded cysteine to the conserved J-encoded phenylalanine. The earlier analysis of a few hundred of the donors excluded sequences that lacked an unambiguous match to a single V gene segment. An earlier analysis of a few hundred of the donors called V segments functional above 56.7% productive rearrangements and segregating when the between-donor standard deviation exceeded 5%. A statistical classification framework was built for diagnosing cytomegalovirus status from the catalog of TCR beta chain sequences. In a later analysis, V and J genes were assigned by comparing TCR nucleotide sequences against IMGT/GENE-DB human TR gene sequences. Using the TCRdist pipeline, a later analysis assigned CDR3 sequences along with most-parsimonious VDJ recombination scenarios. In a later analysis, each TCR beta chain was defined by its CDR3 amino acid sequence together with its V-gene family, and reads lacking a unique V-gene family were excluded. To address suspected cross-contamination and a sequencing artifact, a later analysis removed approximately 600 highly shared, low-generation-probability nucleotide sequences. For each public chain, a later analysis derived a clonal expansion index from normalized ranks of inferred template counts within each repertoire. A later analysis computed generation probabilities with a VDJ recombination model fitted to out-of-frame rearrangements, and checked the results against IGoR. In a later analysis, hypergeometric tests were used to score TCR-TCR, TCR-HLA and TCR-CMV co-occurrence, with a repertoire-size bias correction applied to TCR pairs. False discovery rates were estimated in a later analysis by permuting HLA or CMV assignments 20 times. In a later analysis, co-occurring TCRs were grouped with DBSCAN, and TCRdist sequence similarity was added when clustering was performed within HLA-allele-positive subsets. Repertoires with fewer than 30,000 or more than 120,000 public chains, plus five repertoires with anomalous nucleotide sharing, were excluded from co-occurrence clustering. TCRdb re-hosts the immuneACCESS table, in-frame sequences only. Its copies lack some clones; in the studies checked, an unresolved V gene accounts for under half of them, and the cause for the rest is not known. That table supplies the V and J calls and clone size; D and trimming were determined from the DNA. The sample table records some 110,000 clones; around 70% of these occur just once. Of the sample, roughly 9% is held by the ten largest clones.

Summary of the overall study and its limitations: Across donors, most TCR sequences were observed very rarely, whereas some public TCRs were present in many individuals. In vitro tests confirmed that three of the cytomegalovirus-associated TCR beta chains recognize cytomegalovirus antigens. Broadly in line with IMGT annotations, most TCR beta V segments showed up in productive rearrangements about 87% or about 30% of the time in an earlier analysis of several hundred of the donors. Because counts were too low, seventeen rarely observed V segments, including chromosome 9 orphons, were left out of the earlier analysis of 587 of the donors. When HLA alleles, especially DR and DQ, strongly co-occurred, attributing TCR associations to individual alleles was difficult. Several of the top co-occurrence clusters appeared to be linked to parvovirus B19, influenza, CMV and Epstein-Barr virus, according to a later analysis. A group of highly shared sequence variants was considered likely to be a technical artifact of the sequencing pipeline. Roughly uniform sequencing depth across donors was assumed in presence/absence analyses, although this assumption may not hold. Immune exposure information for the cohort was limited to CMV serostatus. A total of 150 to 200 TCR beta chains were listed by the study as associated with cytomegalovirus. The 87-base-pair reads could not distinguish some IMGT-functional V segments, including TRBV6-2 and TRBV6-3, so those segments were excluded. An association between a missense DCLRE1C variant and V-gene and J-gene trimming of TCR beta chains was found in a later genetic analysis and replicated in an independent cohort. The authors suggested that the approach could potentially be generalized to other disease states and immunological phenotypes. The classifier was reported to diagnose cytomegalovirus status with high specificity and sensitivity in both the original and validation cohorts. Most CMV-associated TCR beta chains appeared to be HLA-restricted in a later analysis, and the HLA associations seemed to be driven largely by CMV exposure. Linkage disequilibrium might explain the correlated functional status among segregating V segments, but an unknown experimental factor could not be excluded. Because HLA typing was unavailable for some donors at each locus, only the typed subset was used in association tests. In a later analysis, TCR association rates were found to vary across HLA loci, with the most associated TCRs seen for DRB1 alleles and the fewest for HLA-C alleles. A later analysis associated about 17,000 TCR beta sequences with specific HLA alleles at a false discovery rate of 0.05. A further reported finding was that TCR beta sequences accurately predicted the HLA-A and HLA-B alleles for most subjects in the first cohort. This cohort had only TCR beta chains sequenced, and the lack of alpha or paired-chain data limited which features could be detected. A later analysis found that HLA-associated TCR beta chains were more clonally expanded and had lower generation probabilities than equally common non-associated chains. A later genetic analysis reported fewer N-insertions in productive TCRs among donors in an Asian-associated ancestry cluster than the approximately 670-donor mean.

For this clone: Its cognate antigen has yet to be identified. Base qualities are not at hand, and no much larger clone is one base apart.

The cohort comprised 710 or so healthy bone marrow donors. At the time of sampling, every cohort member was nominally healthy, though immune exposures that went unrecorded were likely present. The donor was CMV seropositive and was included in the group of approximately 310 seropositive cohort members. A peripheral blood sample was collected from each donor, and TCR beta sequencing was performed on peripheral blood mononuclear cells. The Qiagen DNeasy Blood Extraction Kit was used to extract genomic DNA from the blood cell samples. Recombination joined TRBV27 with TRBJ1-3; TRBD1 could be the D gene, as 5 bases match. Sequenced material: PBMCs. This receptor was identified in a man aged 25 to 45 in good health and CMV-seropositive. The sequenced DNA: TGTGCCAGCAGTTTAGGGGGGACCAGCTCTGGAAACACCATATATTTT. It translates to CASSLGGTSSGNTIYF.